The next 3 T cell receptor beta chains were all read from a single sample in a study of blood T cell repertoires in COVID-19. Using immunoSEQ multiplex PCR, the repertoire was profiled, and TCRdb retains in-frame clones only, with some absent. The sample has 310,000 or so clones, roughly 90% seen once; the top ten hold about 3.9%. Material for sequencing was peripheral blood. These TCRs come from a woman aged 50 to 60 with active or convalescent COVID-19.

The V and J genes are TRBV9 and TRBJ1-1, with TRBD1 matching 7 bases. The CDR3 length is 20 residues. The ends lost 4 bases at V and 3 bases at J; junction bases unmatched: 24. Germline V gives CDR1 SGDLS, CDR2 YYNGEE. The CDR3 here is CASSQEGGGRARLVYTEAFF. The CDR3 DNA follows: TGTGCCAGCAGCCAAGAAGGAGGGGGCCGCGCTCGATTGGTTTACACTGAAGCTTTCTTT.

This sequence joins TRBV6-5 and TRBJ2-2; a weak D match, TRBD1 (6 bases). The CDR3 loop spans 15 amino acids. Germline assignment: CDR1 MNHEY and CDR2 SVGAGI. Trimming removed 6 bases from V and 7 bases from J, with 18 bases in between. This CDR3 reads CASRVTGTRVGELFF. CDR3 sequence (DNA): TGTGCCAGCAGGGTTACAGGGACCAGAGTCGGGGAGCTGTTTTTT.

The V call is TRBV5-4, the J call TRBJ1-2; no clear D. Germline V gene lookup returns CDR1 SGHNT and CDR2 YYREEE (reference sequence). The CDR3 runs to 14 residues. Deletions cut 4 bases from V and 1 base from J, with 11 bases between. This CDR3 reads CASSAEIFNYGYTF. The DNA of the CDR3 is TGTGCCAGCAGCGCGGAGATATTTAACTATGGCTACACCTTC. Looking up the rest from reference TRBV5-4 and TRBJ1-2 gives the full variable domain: ETGVTQSPTHLIKTRGQQVTLRCSSQSGHNTVSWYQQALGQGPQFIFQYYREEENGRGNFPPRFSGLQFPNYSSELNVNALELDDSALYLCASSAEIFNYGYTFGSGTRLTVV.